This TCR beta chain was captured by sequencing in a study of OX40 agonist ivuxolimab in advanced cancers. Study overall: Cancers in dose escalation were hepatocellular, melanoma, renal cell and head and neck.

Notes on the study in general: The mean number of expanded clones was higher in CD8+ T cells than in CD4+. Not determined was the antigen specificity of the expanded peripheral T cells.

Autoimmune disease history or systemic immunosuppression led to patients being barred. CDR1 is SGHAT and CDR2 is FQNNGV in the germline V gene. Trimming took 1 base from V and 1 from J, leaving 8 bases between them. This CDR3 spans 15 amino acids. On this clone itself: Its specificity is unknown.

Generated by immunoSEQ multiplex PCR, the TCRdb table keeps only in-frame clones and is missing some. The sample carries around 100,000 clones, 90% to 95% recorded once. This TCR was recovered from an adult with an advanced solid tumor such as melanoma, head and neck, liver or kidney cancer. The V and J genes are TRBV11-2 and TRBJ1-5; D gene ambiguous. The sequencing here drew on CD4+ or CD8+ T cells sorted from blood, taken in a trial of the OX40 agonist ivuxolimab. The CDR3 spells CASSLGPDSNQPQHF. DNA for the CDR3: TGTGCCAGCAGCTTAGGTCCAGACAGCAATCAGCCCCAGCATTTT.